Listed below are T cell receptor beta chains from one sample, sequenced in a study of T cell responses to AZD1222 COVID-19 vaccine. TCRdb's table, derived via immunoSEQ multiplex PCR, lists solely in-frame clones and lacks some. The top ten clones hold 15% to 20% of a sample with some 90,000 clones, approximately 91% of them seen once. The starting material was peripheral blood, obtained on day 0 of AZD1222 vaccination. The receptors derive from an adult in good health. Both conserved end residues are part of each CDR3. Fields, in order: clone size, V gene, J gene, D gene, CDR3 protein, CDR3 DNA. The D gene is left open where the match is weak. The size field is filled for only some rows; it gives once, few, many or a size class.

>few|TRBV9|TRBJ2-7|TRBD1
CASSARQGSDYEQYF
TGTGCCAGCAGCGCCCGACAGGGCTCCGACTACGAGCAGTACTTC
>.|TRBV14|TRBJ2-3|.
CASSQDGTAVGDTQYF
TGTGCCAGCAGCCAAGATGGGACGGCAGTCGGAGATACGCAGTATTTT
>.|TRBV7-9|TRBJ1-2|TRBD1
CASSRDSYYGYTF
TGTGCCAGCAGCCGGGACAGCTACTATGGCTACACCTTC
>.|TRBV3-1/TRBV3-2|TRBJ1-2|.
CASSPGWGGANYGYTF
TGTGCCAGCAGCCCTGGTTGGGGGGGAGCTAACTATGGCTACACCTTC
>.|TRBV11-2|TRBJ2-7|.
CASSWVGSGSYEQYF
TGTGCCAGCAGCTGGGTGGGGAGCGGCTCCTACGAGCAGTACTTC
>.|TRBV6-2/TRBV6-3|TRBJ2-1|TRBD2
CASSYPGLAGRRQFF
TGTGCCAGCAGTTACCCGGGACTAGCGGGTAGAAGACAGTTCTTC
>few|TRBV2|TRBJ2-5|.
CASSGEETQYF
TGTGCCAGCAGTGGGGAAGAGACCCAGTACTTC
>.|TRBV6-2/TRBV6-3|TRBJ2-1|TRBD2
CASSYLAGGVDEQFF
TGTGCCAGCAGTTATCTAGCGGGAGGCGTGGATGAGCAGTTCTTC
>few|TRBV18|TRBJ1-2|TRBD1
CASQRRSTGKPWGYTF
TGTGCCAGCCAACGCAGATCGACAGGGAAGCCCTGGGGCTACACCTTC
>.|TRBV3-1/TRBV3-2|TRBJ2-7|.
CASSLRGLSYEQYF
TGTGCCAGCAGCCTTCGGGGCCTCTCCTACGAGCAGTACTTC
>.|TRBV19|TRBJ1-5|.
CASSSRGLGQPQHF
TGTGCCAGTAGTAGCAGGGGTTTGGGTCAGCCCCAGCATTTT
>.|TRBV5-1|TRBJ2-2|.
CASSLGGTTGELFF
TGCGCCAGCAGCTTGGGCGGGACGACCGGGGAGCTGTTTTTT
>.|TRBV5-1|TRBJ2-1|.
CASSFTGPQGNEQFF
TGCGCCAGCAGCTTTACAGGGCCCCAAGGCAATGAGCAGTTCTTC
>.|TRBV5-4|TRBJ2-5|TRBD1
CASSFVTGRETQYF
TGTGCCAGCAGCTTTGTGACAGGGAGAGAGACCCAGTACTTC
>.|TRBV4-3|TRBJ2-2|TRBD1
CASSPGTGHTGELFF
TGCGCCAGCAGCCCCGGGACAGGGCATACCGGGGAGCTGTTTTTT
>.|TRBV11-2|TRBJ1-2|.
CASSSAGIPYGYTF
TGTGCCAGCAGCTCAGCCGGAATCCCCTATGGCTACACCTTC
>.|TRBV9|TRBJ2-7|.
CASSPAVPRGSYEQYF
TGTGCCAGCAGCCCAGCAGTTCCCAGGGGATCCTACGAGCAGTACTTC
>.|TRBV4-1|TRBJ2-5|.
CASSQFWDQMETQYF
TGCGCCAGCAGCCAATTTTGGGACCAGATGGAGACCCAGTACTTC
>.|TRBV9|TRBJ1-1|.
CASSVGGVNTEAFF
TGTGCCAGCAGCGTAGGGGGAGTGAACACTGAAGCTTTCTTT
>once|TRBV11-2|TRBJ2-7|TRBD2
CATRTSGSYEQYF
TGTGCCACCCGGACTAGCGGGAGTTACGAGCAGTACTTC